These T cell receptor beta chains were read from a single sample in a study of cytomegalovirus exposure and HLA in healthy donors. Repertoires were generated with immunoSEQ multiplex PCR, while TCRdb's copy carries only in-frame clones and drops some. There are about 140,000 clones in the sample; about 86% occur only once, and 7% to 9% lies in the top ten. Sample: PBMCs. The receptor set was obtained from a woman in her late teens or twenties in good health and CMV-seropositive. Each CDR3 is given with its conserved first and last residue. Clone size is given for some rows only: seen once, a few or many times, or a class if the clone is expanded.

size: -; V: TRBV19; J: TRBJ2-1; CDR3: CASIGGYNEQFF
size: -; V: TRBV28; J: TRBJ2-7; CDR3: CASSLGQQTSYEQYF
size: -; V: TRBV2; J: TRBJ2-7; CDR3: CASSESRATSYEQYF
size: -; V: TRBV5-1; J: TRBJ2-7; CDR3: CASSLQRRAGSWEQYF
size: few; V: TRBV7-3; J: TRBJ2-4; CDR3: CASSFGEGDIQYF
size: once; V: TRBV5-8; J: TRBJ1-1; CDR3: CASSLIGTVPTEAFF
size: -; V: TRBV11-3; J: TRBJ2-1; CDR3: CASSLDRQGERGYNEQFF
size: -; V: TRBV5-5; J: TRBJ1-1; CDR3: CASSRTMNTEAFF
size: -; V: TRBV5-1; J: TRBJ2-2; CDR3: CASSGGTGFIGELFF
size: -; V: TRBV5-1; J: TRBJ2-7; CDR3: CASSTLISGGAYEQYF
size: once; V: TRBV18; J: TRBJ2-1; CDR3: CASSPLLAGGDEQFF
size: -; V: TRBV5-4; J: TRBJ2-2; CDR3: CASSPTSGKNTGELFF
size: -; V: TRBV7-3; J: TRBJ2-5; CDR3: CASSLSGPGQETQYF
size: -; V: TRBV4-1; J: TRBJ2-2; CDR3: CASSQANRGYAGELFF
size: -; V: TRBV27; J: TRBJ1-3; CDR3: CASPLTGNTIYF
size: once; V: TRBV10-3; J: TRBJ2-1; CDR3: CAITSRLNNEQFF
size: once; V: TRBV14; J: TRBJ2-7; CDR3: CASSRHWGAYEQYF
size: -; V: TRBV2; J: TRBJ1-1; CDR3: CASSDSVAANLNTEAFF
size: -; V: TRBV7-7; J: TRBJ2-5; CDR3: CASSSGRLVWGETQYF
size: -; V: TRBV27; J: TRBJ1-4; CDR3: CASSLNRGREKLFF
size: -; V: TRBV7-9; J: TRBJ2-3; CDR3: CASSPGLAGGTDTQYF
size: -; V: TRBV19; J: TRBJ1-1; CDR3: CASSKTGGADTEAFF
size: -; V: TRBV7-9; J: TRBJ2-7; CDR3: CASRANGGSYEQYF
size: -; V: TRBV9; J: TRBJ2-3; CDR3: CASSVLAGGPDTQYF
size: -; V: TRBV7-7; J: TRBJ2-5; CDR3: CASSRSGLQETQYF
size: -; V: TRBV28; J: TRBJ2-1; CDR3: CASSILAGGPRLLTNEQFF
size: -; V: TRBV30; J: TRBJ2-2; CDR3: CAWSPLGAHGELFF
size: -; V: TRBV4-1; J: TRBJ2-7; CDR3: CASSRVAGLDEQYF
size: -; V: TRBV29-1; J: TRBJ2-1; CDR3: CSAETSAYNEQFF
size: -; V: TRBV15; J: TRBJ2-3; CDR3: CATSRVLAGGPGKDTQYF
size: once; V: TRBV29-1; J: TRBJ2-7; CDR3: CSVVRDRVGEQYF
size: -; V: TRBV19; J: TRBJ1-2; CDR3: CASSREEGTNYGYTF
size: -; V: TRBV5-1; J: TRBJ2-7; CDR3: CASRLGHFSYEQYF
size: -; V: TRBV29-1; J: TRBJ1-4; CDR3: CSVRDRGPSNEKLFF
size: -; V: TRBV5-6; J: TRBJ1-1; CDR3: CASSVMSTEAFF
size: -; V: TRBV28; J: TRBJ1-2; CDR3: CASTTPSRTGGPSNYGYTF
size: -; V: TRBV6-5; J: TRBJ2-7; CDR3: CASSYSGTGGLEQYF
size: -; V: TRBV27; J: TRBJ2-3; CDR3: CASSPRGLTTDTQYF